This record looks at one T cell receptor beta chain sequence and its context. The antigen remains undetermined. Profiling relied on immunoSEQ multiplex PCR, and the TCRdb table lists in-frame clones only, not all of them. The table includes a few hundred thousand clones, about 61% detected once. The authors obtained approximately 2 micrograms of genomic DNA from cryopreserved PBMCs for TCR beta libraries. CDR1 and CDR2 (germline): SGHNT, YYREEE (reference sequence). The trim removed 5 bases at V and 4 bases at J, leaving 8 bases unmatched. The CDR3 runs 14 residues. This sample stems from a study of cytotoxic CD8 clonotypes in ibrutinib-treated CLL. Findings of the study overall: At ibrutinib response, clonality increased, and at progression it declined back toward baseline.

The sequenced sample was PBMCs, obtained after 36 months of ibrutinib treatment. This TCR was sampled from a human donor with chronic lymphocytic leukemia. The V gene is TRBV5-4, the J gene TRBJ2-7; 8 bases are a match to TRBD1. CDR3 bases: TGTGCCAGCAGGCGTGCCGGGACAGGATACGAGCAGTACTTC. It encodes CASRRAGTGYEQYF.